The source of this TCR beta chain is a study of T cells in Graves' hyperthyroidism and ophthalmopathy. Looking at the study overall: The authors collected peripheral blood at initial diagnosis, before any treatment. General study findings and limits: Most thyroid-expanded clonotypes above 0.001 were also found in blood.

This CDR3 comprises 15 residues. The V segment lost 4 bases and the J segment 1 base; nucleotides outside the gene matches: 3. Per germline, CDR1 MNHNS and CDR2 SASEGT. TCR beta CDR3 sequences were amplified from RNA transcripts. HTBI primers were used for first-round RT-PCR of the TCR CDR3. Via MiXCR, TCRdb re-called the multiplex PCR reads, giving one row per CDR3 protein. This table has 600,000 or so distinct CDR3 sequences, 14% appearing once. Diagnosis rested on symptoms, serum thyroxine and TRAb, thyroid ultrasound, and orbital computed tomography. Fresh 10 ml peripheral blood yielded PBMCs. This clonotype was seen ten or more times. The antigen remains unidentified.

The J gene is TRBJ1-1, the V gene TRBV6-1, with 10 nucleotides matching TRBD1. Sequencing input: blood. The TCR sequence derives from a woman younger than 30 with Graves' ophthalmopathy. The CDR3, as DNA: TGTGCCAGCAGTGGACAGGGGGCTTGGAACACTGAAGCTTTCTTT. It yields the protein CASSGQGAWNTEAFF.